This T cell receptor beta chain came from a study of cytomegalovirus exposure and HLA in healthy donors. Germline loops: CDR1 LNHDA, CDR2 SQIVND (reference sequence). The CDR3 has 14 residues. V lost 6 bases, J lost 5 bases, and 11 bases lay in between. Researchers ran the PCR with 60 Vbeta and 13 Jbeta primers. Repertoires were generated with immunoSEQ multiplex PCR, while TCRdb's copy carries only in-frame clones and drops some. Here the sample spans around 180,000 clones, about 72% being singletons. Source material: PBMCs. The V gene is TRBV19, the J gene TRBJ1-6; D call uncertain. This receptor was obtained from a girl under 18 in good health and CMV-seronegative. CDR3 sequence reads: CASRAYGDNSPLHF. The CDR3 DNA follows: TGTGCCAGTAGGGCTTACGGGGATAATTCACCCCTCCACTTT.